This T cell receptor (beta chain) was sequenced during a study of blood T cell repertoires in COVID-19. The overall study: Whether acute or convalescent, the COVID-19 samples came from the United States, Italy and Spain. The cDNA or gDNA used as material had been derived from T cells, B-cell-depleted T cells, or PBMCs.

Clones were sequenced by immunoSEQ multiplex PCR, and TCRdb holds only the in-frame ones, with some missing. Among about 94,000 clones listed, about four fifths were seen once. CDR1 is MDHEN, CDR2 SYDVKM, per germline. J gave up 3 bases and V 3 bases, and 7 bases lay outside the gene matches. The CDR3 is 16 amino acids. The sequence was collected from a human donor in a cohort sampled during active COVID-19. The V call is TRBV28, the J call TRBJ2-7; 11 bases are a match to TRBD2. The sequencing input was peripheral blood. The DNA for the CDR3 is TGTGCCAGCAGTTTGTCCACTAGCGGGAGTAGCTACGAGCAGTACTTC. This encodes CASSLSTSGSSYEQYF.